A single sample is the source of the 28 T cell receptor beta chains below, sequenced in a study of T cell responses to AZD1222 COVID-19 vaccine. TCRdb's copy holds only in-frame clones and misses some; the assay was immunoSEQ multiplex PCR. The profile covers some 100,000 clones, with roughly nine tenths appearing a single time and roughly 6.9% taken by the ten largest. The sample consisted of peripheral blood, taken on day 0 of AZD1222 vaccination. These receptors all stem from an adult in good health.

The chain recombines TRBV15 with TRBJ1-5; D gene unclear. The CDR3 loop spans 15 amino acids. The germline V gene encodes CDR1 LNHNV and CDR2 YYDKDF (reference sequence). V lost 5 bases and J 2 bases, leaving 13 bases between the germline ends. The CDR3 region is CATSPQLGGNQPQHF. The CDR3 DNA sequence: TGTGCCACCAGCCCCCAACTCGGCGGCAATCAGCCCCAGCATTTT.

This clone was counted a single time. V and J are TRBV12-3 or TRBV12-4 and TRBJ2-7; possibly TRBD1 for D (5 bases). V lost 3 bases and J 6 bases, leaving 12 bases between the germline ends. This CDR3 spans 13 amino acids. CDR3: CASSLGRVAEQYF. CDR3 coding DNA: TGTGCCAGCAGTTTGGGCAGGGTGGCCGAGCAGTACTTC.

This clone was recorded a few times. The same CDR3 arises from other DNA sequences in this sample as well. The rearrangement links TRBV7-2 to TRBJ1-2; a possible D gene is TRBD1 (5 bases). From germline, CDR1 is SGHTA and CDR2 FQGNSA. The CDR3 loop spans 14 amino acids. Trimming cost V 5 bases and J 3 bases, with 13 bases left between them. The CDR3 protein is CASSPTGTDYGYTF. Here the CDR3 DNA reads TGTGCCAGCAGCCCCACCGGGACCGACTATGGCTACACCTTC.

In this sample, this clone turned up once. The chain employs TRBV19 and TRBJ2-1, with 9 bases fitting TRBD1. V lost 3 bases to trimming and J lost 0 bases; unmatched junction nucleotides: 0. CDR1 and CDR2 from the germline V gene are LNHDA and SQIVND (reference sequence). The CDR3 runs 15 residues. CDR3 bases: TGTGCCAGTAGTATGGGACAGGGCTCCTACAATGAGCAGTTCTTC. Protein product: CASSMGQGSYNEQFF.

V usage is TRBV11-2 and J usage is TRBJ2-5, with D perhaps TRBD2 (5 bases). The germline V gene encodes CDR1 SGHAT and CDR2 FQNNGV. Trimming pared 4 bases from V and 2 bases from J, leaving 11 bases between. CDR3 length: 14 residues. CDR3 sequence (DNA): TGTGCCAGCAGCTCGAACCGGGAACAAGAGACCCAGTACTTC. Protein: CASSSNREQETQYF. The full variable domain, with the rest looked up from reference TRBV11-2 and TRBJ2-5, is EAGVAQSPRYKIIEKRQSVAFWCNPISGHATLYWYQQILGQGPKLLIQFQNNGVVDDSQLPKDRFSAERLKGVDSTLKIQPAKLEDSAVYLCASSSNREQETQYFGPGTRLLVL.

J is TRBJ1-2 and V is TRBV30; a weak D match, TRBD1 (5 bases). The CDR3 is made up of 13 amino acids. V was trimmed by 3 bases and J by 4 bases, leaving 12 bases between them. Germline-derived CDR1 and CDR2 are GTSNPN and SVGIG (reference sequence). CDR3 DNA sequence: TGTGCCTGGAGCCAGAAACAGGCCTATGGCTACACCTTC. It translates to CAWSQKQAYGYTF.

The genes are TRBV7-9 and TRBJ2-5, with a possible D match to TRBD1 (5 bases). The CDR3 spans 14 residues. V was clipped by 5 bases and J by 2 bases, with 12 bases between them. Germline CDR1 SEHNR, CDR2 FQNEAQ (reference sequence). The DNA for the CDR3 is TGTGCCAGCAGCAGCATAGGGGCTCAAGAGACCCAGTACTTC. Its protein is CASSSIGAQETQYF.

The chain combines TRBV29-1 with TRBJ1-2, with TRBD1 as a possible D gene (6 bases). The CDR3 runs 11 residues. Germline CDR1 is SQVTM and CDR2 is ANQGSEA. V was clipped by 6 bases and J by 2 bases, with 7 bases between them. CDR3 region: CSVGQNYGYTF. The CDR3 bases are TGCAGCGTCGGACAGAACTATGGCTACACCTTC.

This clone was counted a single time. The chain is built from TRBV30 and TRBJ1-2; possibly TRBD1 for D (5 bases). This CDR3 has 13 amino acids. CDR1 GTSNPN and CDR2 SVGIG come from the germline V gene (reference sequence). Deletions cut 5 bases from V and 8 bases from J, with 18 bases between. CDR3 sequence reads: CAWAAAGTRGYTF. The CDR3 coding sequence is TGTGCCTGGGCCGCGGCCGGGACGAGGGGCTACACCTTC.

The rearrangement joins TRBV5-4 to TRBJ2-5; 7 bases are shared with TRBD1. Germline V gene data show CDR1 as SGHNT and CDR2 as YYREEE (reference sequence). Unmatched junction bases numbered 9, after V lost 4 bases and J lost 9 bases. There are 13 residues in the CDR3. The chain's CDR3 is CASSGQDAVAQYF. CDR3 nucleotide sequence: TGTGCCAGCAGCGGACAGGATGCGGTGGCCCAGTACTTC.

This clone was seen only once. The genes are TRBV5-1 and TRBJ1-2, with 10 bases fitting TRBD1. V shed 4 bases, J shed 7 bases, and the junction held 7 bases outside the gene matches. This CDR3 region has 14 residues. From germline, CDR1 is SGHRS and CDR2 YFSETQ. DNA of the CDR3: TGCGCCAGCAGCCTGACAGGGGGCGATCCTGGCTACACCTTC. It is translated as CASSLTGGDPGYTF. Based on the CDR3 plus reference TRBV5-1 and TRBJ1-2, the full variable domain is KAGVTQTPRYLIKTRGQQVTLSCSPISGHRSVSWYQQTPGQGLQFLFEYFSETQRNKGNFPGRFSGRQFSNSRSEMNVSTLELGDSALYLCASSLTGGDPGYTFGSGTRLTVV.

This chain links TRBV11-2 with TRBJ2-3, with 14 bases fitting TRBD2. V lost 5 bases and J lost 1; bases outside the gene matches: 8. In germline, CDR1 is SGHAT, CDR2 FQNNGV. The CDR3 runs to 18 residues. Written as DNA, the CDR3 is TGTGCCAGCAGCACCGGGACTAGCGGGAGCGGGGGCACAGATACGCAGTATTTT. Its protein is CASSTGTSGSGGTDTQYF.

CDR3 protein: CASRSGNTIYF. For the CDR3, the DNA is TGTGCCAGCAGATCGGGAAACACCATATATTTT. The J gene is TRBJ1-3, the V gene TRBV7-2, with no clear D. From germline, CDR1 is SGHTA and CDR2 FQGNSA. The ends were cut back, 6 bases at V and 4 bases at J, with 4 bases in the middle. CDR3 length: 11 amino acids.

The chain combines TRBV6-1 with TRBJ2-1; D ambiguous. Germline CDR1 is MNHNS and CDR2 is SASEGT. The CDR3 runs to 14 residues. Trimming cost V 2 bases and J 2 bases, with 7 bases left between them. The DNA for the CDR3 is TGTGCCAGCAGTGAAAGGTATCCCTACAATGAGCAGTTCTTC. Its translation: CASSERYPYNEQFF.

J is TRBJ1-2 and V is TRBV5-1; D remains ambiguous. V lost 2 bases and J 4 bases, leaving 9 bases between the germline ends. Germline values: CDR1 SGHRS, CDR2 YFSETQ. CDR3 length: 13 residues. CDR3 amino acids: CASSLETVYGYTF. Here the CDR3 DNA reads TGCGCCAGCAGCTTAGAGACCGTCTATGGCTACACCTTC. Drawing the rest from reference TRBV5-1 and TRBJ1-2, the complete variable domain is KAGVTQTPRYLIKTRGQQVTLSCSPISGHRSVSWYQQTPGQGLQFLFEYFSETQRNKGNFPGRFSGRQFSNSRSEMNVSTLELGDSALYLCASSLETVYGYTFGSGTRLTVV.

This clone was detected only once. The gene calls are TRBV11-2 and TRBJ1-2; D unclear. Germline values: CDR1 SGHAT, CDR2 FQNNGV. This CDR3 is built from 16 residues. V was shortened by 2 bases and J by 0 bases, with 13 bases between the two germline ends. The CDR3 DNA sequence: TGTGCCAGCAGCTTAAACGCCCGCCAAGCTAACTATGGCTACACCTTC. This sequence encodes CASSLNARQANYGYTF. The full variable domain, with the rest looked up from reference TRBV11-2 and TRBJ1-2, is EAGVAQSPRYKIIEKRQSVAFWCNPISGHATLYWYQQILGQGPKLLIQFQNNGVVDDSQLPKDRFSAERLKGVDSTLKIQPAKLEDSAVYLCASSLNARQANYGYTFGSGTRLTVV.

This clone has a single count. V gene TRBV28 combines with J gene TRBJ2-3; D call uncertain. Trimming left V 5 bases short and J 5 bases short, with 14 bases between. CDR1 is MDHEN, CDR2 SYDVKM, per germline. CDR3 length: 14 amino acids. The CDR3 DNA reads as TGTGCCAGCAGTCCGATTTGGGCACGAGATACGCAGTATTTT. Amino acids: CASSPIWARDTQYF.

The chain recombines TRBV5-1 with TRBJ1-1; a weak D match, TRBD1 (5 bases). Germline V gene sequence: CDR1 SGHRS, CDR2 YFSETQ. The CDR3 is 14 amino acids. Trimming pared 0 bases from V and 4 bases from J, leaving 10 bases between. CDR3 region: CASSLAPGPTEAFF. CDR3 nucleotide sequence: TGCGCCAGCAGCTTGGCCCCGGGGCCCACTGAAGCTTTCTTT.

The chain employs TRBV6-5 and TRBJ1-2; 7 bases line up with TRBD1. V lost 6 bases to trimming and J lost 13 bases; unmatched junction nucleotides: 17. Germline V gene lookup returns CDR1 MNHEY and CDR2 SVGAGI. This CDR3 has 14 amino acids. Written as DNA, the CDR3 is TGTGCCAGCAGCTCCTACGATCCGGCGGGACAGTTCACCTTC. It specifies CASSSYDPAGQFTF.

V gene TRBV5-1 combines with J gene TRBJ2-5, with no clear D. Looked up from germline, CDR1 is SGHRS and CDR2 is YFSETQ. V was cut by 2 bases and J by 0 bases, with 11 bases left in between. This CDR3 spans 15 amino acids. The CDR3, as DNA: TGCGCCAGCAGCTTCAACGGACCGTACCAAGAGACCCAGTACTTC. Protein: CASSFNGPYQETQYF.

V and J are TRBV5-8 and TRBJ1-5; D unclear. The ends were cut back, 1 base at V and 7 bases at J, with 9 bases in the middle. The CDR3 spans 13 residues. The germline CDR1 and CDR2 sequences are SGHTS and YDEGEE. The CDR3 DNA reads TGTGCCAGCAGCTTGCGCGGTATACAGCCCCAGCATTTT. Protein: CASSLRGIQPQHF. The full variable domain, rest sourced from reference TRBV5-8 and TRBJ1-5, is EAGVTQSPTHLIKTRGQQATLRCSPISGHTSVYWYQQALGLGLQFLLWYDEGEERNRGNFPPRFSGRQFPNYSSELNVNALELEDSALYLCASSLRGIQPQHFGDGTRLSIL.

The chain uses TRBV27 and TRBJ1-5; D might be TRBD1 (6 bases). Germline V gene data show CDR1 as MNHEY and CDR2 as SMNVEV (reference sequence). The V end lost 1 base, the J end lost 4 bases, and 14 bases lay between the germline ends. The CDR3 has 16 residues. CDR3 region: CASSLFYGGQNQPQHF. In DNA, the CDR3 is TGTGCCAGCAGTTTATTTTATGGGGGGCAGAATCAGCCCCAGCATTTT.

This sequence joins TRBV9 and TRBJ2-6; D unresolved. Germline V gives CDR1 SGDLS, CDR2 YYNGEE. Trimming took 4 bases from V and 0 from J, leaving 5 bases between them. This CDR3 has 14 residues. CDR3: CASSPRSGANVLTF. CDR3 DNA: TGTGCCAGCAGCCCCCGCTCTGGGGCCAACGTCCTGACTTTC.

This sequence joins TRBV30 and TRBJ1-4, with D perhaps TRBD1 (6 bases). This CDR3 comprises 12 residues. Per germline, CDR1 GTSNPN and CDR2 SVGIG (reference sequence). Trimming cost V 8 bases and J 8 bases, with 15 bases left between them. CDR3 in amino acids: CAHGGGGEKLFF. CDR3 sequence (DNA): TGTGCCCATGGGGGCGGAGGAGAAAAACTGTTTTTT.

The rearrangement uses TRBV10-1 and TRBJ2-5, with TRBD1 matching over 11 bases. CDR1 WNHNN and CDR2 SYGVQD come from the germline V gene (reference sequence). The CDR3 is made up of 15 amino acids. With 0 bases clipped from V and 5 bases from J, the junction kept 2 bases outside the gene matches. As DNA, the CDR3 is TGCGCCAGCAGTGAGTCTGGGACAGGGGGTGAGACCCAGTACTTC. As protein: CASSESGTGGETQYF.

The chain combines TRBV9 with TRBJ2-7; D is possibly TRBD1 or TRBD2 (5 bases each). Between the trimmed V and J ends, which lost 0 bases and 0 bases, there was a span of 10 bases. The CDR3 has 15 amino acids. The germline V gene has CDR1 SGDLS and CDR2 YYNGEE. The CDR3 DNA reads TGTGCCAGCAGCGTAGACCCAGGGAGCTCCTACGAGCAGTACTTC. Residues: CASSVDPGSSYEQYF.

The sample holds a few counts of this clone. V is TRBV2 and J is TRBJ2-5; unclear D gene. Trimming left V 5 bases short and J 2 bases short, with 3 bases between. There are 11 residues in the CDR3. Looked up from germline, CDR1 is SNHLY and CDR2 is FYNNEI. CDR3 amino acids: CASSTQETQYF. The CDR3 bases are TGTGCCAGCAGTACACAAGAGACCCAGTACTTC.

This chain connects TRBV18 to TRBJ1-6; perhaps TRBD1 as D (5 bases). Germline CDR1 reads KGHSH; CDR2 reads LQKENI. CDR3 size: 15 residues. Trimming removed 3 bases from V and 7 bases from J, with 13 bases in between. The CDR3 DNA reads as TGTGCCAGCTCACCGGGGGACCCTTGGAATTCACCCCTCCACTTT. As protein: CASSPGDPWNSPLHF.